The 22 T cell receptor beta chains below all came from one sample that was sequenced in a study of shared clonotypes between healthy human individuals. The repertoire was sequenced with immunoSEQ multiplex PCR; TCRdb's copy has only in-frame clones and lacks some. This table holds about 2.3 million clones, roughly 93% found once. Sequencing was done on a sample of naive CD4+ T cells from PBMCs. The subset is: CD45RA+ positively selected. The receptors shown here come from a man aged 18 to 30 in good health. Some clones in this sample may be carry-over from other donors' samples.

The gene calls are TRBV18 and TRBJ2-3; 8 bases agree with TRBD2. V trimming: 6 bases; J trimming: 2 bases; junction bases outside the gene matches: 7. Germline CDR1 KGHSH, CDR2 LQKENI. The CDR3 length is 15 residues. In DNA, the CDR3 is TGTGCCAGCTCGCCCGGGAGGGTCTCCACAGATACGCAGTATTTT. Translating gives CASSPGRVSTDTQYF.

In its sample, this clone was seen once. The chain employs TRBV2 and TRBJ2-2; D not resolved. The CDR3 loop spans 13 amino acids. CDR1 is SNHLY and CDR2 is FYNNEI in the germline V gene. Trimming removed 5 bases at V and 2 bases at J, with 6 bases between. The CDR3 sequence is CASSRLNTGELFF. The CDR3 coding sequence is TGTGCCAGCAGTCGACTTAACACCGGGGAGCTGTTTTTT.

CDR3 amino acids: CASSDAQGRTEAFF. The CDR3 nucleotides read TGTGCCAGCAGCGACGCCCAGGGTCGCACTGAAGCTTTCTTT. This chain links TRBV6-5 with TRBJ1-1; D might be TRBD1 (5 bases). CDR1 MNHEY and CDR2 SVGAGI come from the germline V gene. There are 14 residues in the CDR3. V shed 6 bases and J shed 4 bases, with 15 bases lying between them.

The chain joins TRBV7-9 to TRBJ1-2, with TRBD1 matching over 7 bases. Trimming took 2 bases from V and 4 from J; bases not matched to a gene: 13. The CDR3 is made up of 17 amino acids. Germline V gene lookup returns CDR1 SEHNR and CDR2 FQNEAQ (reference sequence). This chain's CDR3 is CASSLTGTVWAGYGYTF. In nucleotides, the CDR3 is TGTGCCAGCAGCTTAACCGGGACAGTCTGGGCCGGCTATGGCTACACCTTC.

This sequence joins TRBV11-1 and TRBJ2-7; the D gene is possibly TRBD2 (5 bases). The V and J ends lost 8 bases and 6 bases respectively, with 20 bases between them. CDR3 length: 14 amino acids. Germline CDR1 SGHAT, CDR2 FQDESV (reference sequence). CDR3 in DNA: TGTGCCAGCGCAGCTAGCCCGGGCTCAGGCGAGCAGTACTTC. This gives the protein CASAASPGSGEQYF.

The chain has TRBV6-1 and TRBJ2-7, with D unclear. V was clipped by 4 bases and J by 9 bases, with 10 bases between them. This CDR3 region has 11 residues. Germline loops: CDR1 MNHNS, CDR2 SASEGT. CDR3 sequence reads: CASSGSLGQYF. The CDR3 region has the DNA TGTGCCAGCAGTGGCTCTCTCGGGCAGTACTTC.

The chain has TRBV5-4 and TRBJ1-2; TRBD1 is a possible D gene (5 bases). The CDR3 spans 13 residues. V shed 4 bases and J shed 5 bases, with 12 bases lying between them. The germline V gene has CDR1 SGHNT and CDR2 YYREEE (reference sequence). CDR3 residues: CASSGWGKYGYTF. As DNA, the CDR3 is TGTGCCAGCAGCGGGTGGGGGAAGTATGGCTACACCTTC.

Remarks on this clone: Additional DNA sequences in this sample encode the identical CDR3. This sequence joins TRBV25-1 and TRBJ2-3; D unclear. Germline CDR1 MGHDK, CDR2 SYGVNS. The CDR3 sequence is 12 residues long. The V end was cut by 6 bases, the J end by 0 bases, with 4 bases between. The CDR3 DNA reads as TGTGCCAGCAGGGGGAGCACAGATACGCAGTATTTT. The encoded protein is CASRGSTDTQYF.

This clone was counted once. At the DNA level, this CDR3 is encoded by other sequences in the same sample as well. The chain combines TRBV5-1 with TRBJ2-5; D perhaps matches TRBD1 (5 bases). Trimming pared 1 base from V and 5 bases from J, leaving 6 bases between. There are 12 residues in the CDR3. Germline assignment: CDR1 SGHRS and CDR2 YFSETQ. As DNA, the CDR3 is TGCGCCAGCAGCTTGAAGGGGGAGACCCAGTACTTC. Translation: CASSLKGETQYF. Filled out from reference TRBV5-1 and TRBJ2-5, the complete variable domain reads KAGVTQTPRYLIKTRGQQVTLSCSPISGHRSVSWYQQTPGQGLQFLFEYFSETQRNKGNFPGRFSGRQFSNSRSEMNVSTLELGDSALYLCASSLKGETQYFGPGTRLLVL.

This clone came up once. V is TRBV9 and J is TRBJ2-1; possibly TRBD2 for D (6 bases). The CDR3 runs to 15 residues. Germline V gene sequence: CDR1 SGDLS, CDR2 YYNGEE. V was trimmed by 4 bases and J by 0 bases, leaving 11 bases between them. CDR3 sequence: CASSRMRDSYNEQFF. CDR3 nucleotide sequence: TGTGCCAGCAGCCGTATGCGGGACTCCTACAATGAGCAGTTCTTC.

V is TRBV5-6 and J is TRBJ1-4; possible D gene TRBD1, 6 bases. The CDR3 is made up of 15 amino acids. V was shortened by 3 bases and J by 4 bases, with 13 bases between the two germline ends. Germline-derived CDR1 and CDR2 are SGHDT and YYEEEE. CDR3 protein: CASSSRTELNEKLFF. The CDR3 region has the DNA TGTGCCAGCAGCTCTCGGACAGAACTTAATGAAAAACTGTTTTTT.

V and J are TRBV5-1 and TRBJ1-1; 9 positions agree with TRBD1. This CDR3 spans 14 amino acids. The germline CDR1 and CDR2 sequences are SGHRS and YFSETQ. The V gene end was trimmed by 1 base and the J gene end by 7 bases; junction bases not matched to a gene: 5. In DNA, the CDR3 is TGCGCCAGCAGCTTGCGCCGGACAGGGGATGAAGCTTTCTTT. Translation gives CASSLRRTGDEAFF. The full variable domain, with the rest looked up from reference TRBV5-1 and TRBJ1-1, is KAGVTQTPRYLIKTRGQQVTLSCSPISGHRSVSWYQQTPGQGLQFLFEYFSETQRNKGNFPGRFSGRQFSNSRSEMNVSTLELGDSALYLCASSLRRTGDEAFFGQGTRLTVV.

V and J are TRBV29-1 and TRBJ1-1, with a possible D match to TRBD1 (6 bases). CDR1 and CDR2 from the germline V gene are SQVTM and ANQGSEA. V was clipped by 4 bases and J by 4 bases, with 19 bases between them. This CDR3 comprises 15 residues. The CDR3 loop is CSVGPFSGEGTEAFF. The CDR3 nucleotides read TGCAGCGTTGGCCCCTTCTCAGGGGAGGGCACTGAAGCTTTCTTT.

This chain links TRBV27 with TRBJ2-1, with TRBD2 matching 7 bases. J gave up 8 bases and V 5 bases, and 15 bases lay outside the gene matches. This CDR3 has 16 amino acids. CDR1 and CDR2 (germline): MNHEY, SMNVEV (reference sequence). The CDR3 region has the DNA TGTGCCAGCAGTAGGAAAGCGGGACTCGGTGTTGATGAGCAGTTCTTC. Amino acid sequence: CASSRKAGLGVDEQFF.

The rearrangement links TRBV7-8 to TRBJ2-7; 8 nucleotides agree with TRBD1. Germline trimming cut 3 bases from V and 1 base from J; bases unmatched to any gene: 11. This CDR3 spans 17 amino acids. The germline V gene encodes CDR1 SGHVS and CDR2 FQNEAQ. As DNA, the CDR3 is TGTGCCAGCAGCTTGAGGGCAGGGGGCATGTTATCCTACGAGCAGTACTTC. It is translated as CASSLRAGGMLSYEQYF.

The CDR3 DNA follows: TGTGCCAGCAGTTTCCTCGCCGGGGGGGGCAACGAGCAGTACTTC. This codes for CASSFLAGGGNEQYF. The gene calls are TRBV28 and TRBJ2-7, with 8 bases lining up with TRBD2. J gave up 5 bases and V 3 bases, and 9 bases lay outside the gene matches. The CDR3 has 15 amino acids. Germline lookup yields CDR1 MDHEN and CDR2 SYDVKM.

The chain uses TRBV6-6 and TRBJ1-3; 8 positions match TRBD1. The V segment lost 6 bases and the J segment 0 bases; nucleotides outside the gene matches: 4. Germline V gene sequence: CDR1 MNHNY, CDR2 SVGAGI (reference sequence). The CDR3 length is 15 residues. The CDR3: CASRNTGGSGNTIYF. The DNA for the CDR3 is TGTGCCAGCAGGAACACAGGGGGCTCTGGAAACACCATATATTTT.

The rearrangement links TRBV7-2 to TRBJ1-1; D not resolved. Looked up from germline, CDR1 is SGHTA and CDR2 is FQGNSA. Trimming pared 3 bases from V and 5 bases from J, leaving 10 bases between. The CDR3 loop spans 13 amino acids. This CDR3 is CASSFQAPTEAFF. The CDR3 DNA reads as TGTGCCAGCAGCTTCCAGGCGCCTACTGAAGCTTTCTTT.

The chain recombines TRBV28 with TRBJ1-5; 9 nucleotides agree with TRBD1. CDR1 and CDR2 (germline): MDHEN, SYDVKM. The CDR3 is 17 amino acids. V dropped 0 bases and J dropped 1; count of bases not matched to a gene: 4. In nucleotides, the CDR3 is TGTGCCAGCAGTTTATGGAGGACAGGGGAGAGCAATCAGCCCCAGCATTTT. Protein: CASSLWRTGESNQPQHF. Filled out from reference TRBV28 and TRBJ1-5, the complete variable domain reads DVKVTQSSRYLVKRTGEKVFLECVQDMDHENMFWYRQDPGLGLRLIYFSYDVKMKEKGDIPEGYSVSREKKERFSLILESASTNQTSMYLCASSLWRTGESNQPQHFGDGTRLSIL.

With regard to this clone: Distinct nucleotide sequences in the sample also encode this CDR3. The rearrangement joins TRBV29-1 to TRBJ2-5; 7 nucleotides agree with TRBD1. The CDR3 extends over 12 amino acids. Trimming took 4 bases from V and 1 from J; bases not matched to a gene: 0. CDR1 SQVTM and CDR2 ANQGSEA come from the germline V gene. The CDR3 DNA is TGCAGCGTTGGGACAGGCCAAGAGACCCAGTACTTC. Residues: CSVGTGQETQYF.

V and J are TRBV11-3 and TRBJ2-2, with 7 bases fitting TRBD2. CDR1 SGHNT and CDR2 YENEEA come from the germline V gene. The CDR3 is made up of 14 amino acids. After removal of 8 bases from V and 4 bases from J, the junction contained 7 bases not matched to a gene. The CDR3 region has the DNA TGTGCCAGCCAACGGGAGGTGGGCACCGGGGAGCTGTTTTTT. This encodes CASQREVGTGELFF.

The rearrangement joins TRBV9 to TRBJ1-2, with TRBD1 matching 8 bases. CDR3 size: 14 residues. In germline, CDR1 is SGDLS, CDR2 YYNGEE. J gave up 5 bases and V 2 bases, and 5 bases lay outside the gene matches. For the CDR3, the DNA is TGTGCCAGCAGCGTCTCAACAGGGGGGTATGGCTACACCTTC. Protein product: CASSVSTGGYGYTF.